This entry features one T cell receptor beta chain sequence. This CDR3 contains 17 residues. From germline, CDR1 is SGHVS and CDR2 FQNEAQ. V was cut by 5 bases and J by 7 bases, with 21 bases left in between. This sample is part of a study of blood T cell repertoires in COVID-19. Turning to the study itself: Both acute and convalescent COVID-19 samples were obtained from the United States, Italy and Spain. In each case, the material was cDNA or gDNA derived from T cells, B-cell-depleted T cells, or PBMCs.

In the source study's methods: For nucleated cells, counts were estimated from reference gene primer amplification. Sequencing was performed with immunoSEQ multiplex PCR; in TCRdb, only in-frame clones are kept and a portion is missing. That table supplies the V and J calls and clone size; D and trimming were determined from the DNA. The table shows a few hundred thousand clones, with about 80% occurring only once. Sequencing was carried out using peripheral blood. The J gene is TRBJ1-6, the V gene TRBV7-8; D not certain. The receptor was derived from an elderly man with acute or convalescent COVID-19. The CDR3 region has the DNA TGTGCCAGCAGCCCAAATCCGAGAGGAGCTTCGAATTCACCCCTCCACTTT. Translation: CASSPNPRGASNSPLHF.